A selection of T cell receptor beta chains follows, all from one sample in a study of CD4+ T cells in melanoma. Sequencing was performed with immunoSEQ multiplex PCR; in TCRdb, only in-frame clones are kept and a portion is missing. The sample includes about 140,000 clones, 80% to 95% of them seen just once. The receptors come from a human donor with melanoma. Both conserved end residues are part of each CDR3. Each record gives: D gene, V gene, J gene, clone size, CDR3 protein, CDR3 DNA. The D gene is left open where the match is weak. A clone size is listed for some rows: how often the clone was seen (once, few, many), or a class if it is expanded.

d_gene: .; v_gene: TRBV21-1; j_gene: TRBJ1-5; abundance: .; CDR3aa: CASSNGGIVTGNIRPQHF; CDR3nt: TGTGCCAGCAGCAATGGAGGAATTGTAACAGGTAACATTCGACCCCAGCATTTT
d_gene: .; v_gene: TRBV5-1; j_gene: TRBJ1-4; abundance: .; CDR3aa: CASRSEGGPDEKLFF; CDR3nt: TGCGCCAGCAGATCGGAGGGGGGACCTGATGAAAAACTGTTTTTT
d_gene: .; v_gene: TRBV5-8; j_gene: TRBJ2-1; abundance: .; CDR3aa: CASSPSSYNEQFF; CDR3nt: TGTGCCAGCAGCCCGAGCTCCTACAATGAGCAGTTCTTC
d_gene: TRBD2; v_gene: TRBV6-5; j_gene: TRBJ2-3; abundance: once; CDR3aa: CASRGLETDTQYF; CDR3nt: TGTGCCAGCAGGGGACTAGAGACAGATACGCAGTATTTT
d_gene: .; v_gene: TRBV6-1; j_gene: TRBJ1-1; abundance: .; CDR3aa: CASRLQGGTEAFF; CDR3nt: TGTGCCAGCAGGCTGCAGGGAGGCACTGAAGCTTTCTTT
d_gene: .; v_gene: TRBV5-6; j_gene: TRBJ2-3; abundance: .; CDR3aa: CASSFWGVPTDTQYF; CDR3nt: TGTGCCAGCAGCTTTTGGGGCGTTCCCACAGATACGCAGTATTTT
d_gene: TRBD2; v_gene: TRBV10-3; j_gene: TRBJ2-1; abundance: .; CDR3aa: CAISDSGGDNEQFF; CDR3nt: TGTGCCATCAGTGATAGCGGGGGGGACAATGAGCAGTTCTTC
d_gene: .; v_gene: TRBV6-5; j_gene: TRBJ2-3; abundance: .; CDR3aa: CASSRARGSADTQYF; CDR3nt: TGTGCCAGCAGTAGGGCTCGAGGGAGTGCAGATACGCAGTATTTT
d_gene: .; v_gene: TRBV7-3; j_gene: TRBJ2-5; abundance: .; CDR3aa: CASSSTGSSETQYF; CDR3nt: TGTGCCAGCAGCTCAACAGGGAGCTCGGAGACCCAGTACTTC
d_gene: .; v_gene: TRBV9; j_gene: TRBJ1-1; abundance: .; CDR3aa: CASSVVPRGFANTEAFF; CDR3nt: TGTGCCAGCAGCGTAGTGCCCAGGGGATTCGCGAACACTGAAGCTTTCTTT
d_gene: .; v_gene: TRBV4-2; j_gene: TRBJ2-5; abundance: .; CDR3aa: CASSLATGETQYF; CDR3nt: TGTGCCAGCAGCCTGGCGACAGGAGAGACCCAGTACTTC
d_gene: TRBD1; v_gene: TRBV7-2; j_gene: TRBJ2-3; abundance: .; CDR3aa: CASSRQAHGTGISDTQYF; CDR3nt: TGTGCCAGCAGCCGTCAAGCTCATGGGACAGGGATTTCAGATACGCAGTATTTT
d_gene: .; v_gene: TRBV7-8; j_gene: TRBJ1-2; abundance: .; CDR3aa: CASSHGGEGLGYTF; CDR3nt: TGTGCCAGCAGTCACGGGGGGGAAGGACTTGGCTACACCTTC
d_gene: .; v_gene: TRBV19; j_gene: TRBJ2-7; abundance: .; CDR3aa: CASSIKKGVYEQYF; CDR3nt: TGTGCCAGTAGTATCAAAAAGGGTGTCTACGAGCAGTACTTC
d_gene: .; v_gene: TRBV18; j_gene: TRBJ2-6; abundance: .; CDR3aa: CASSPSGVVPLRGANVLTF; CDR3nt: TGTGCCAGCTCACCGTCAGGCGTTGTCCCCCTTCGTGGGGCCAACGTCCTGACTTTC
d_gene: .; v_gene: TRBV7-2; j_gene: TRBJ1-2; abundance: .; CDR3aa: CASSLVRTAYGYTF; CDR3nt: TGTGCCAGCAGCTTAGTAAGGACAGCCTATGGCTACACCTTC
d_gene: .; v_gene: TRBV21-1; j_gene: TRBJ1-2; abundance: .; CDR3aa: CASSTSIPTNYGYTF; CDR3nt: TGTGCCAGCAGCACCTCTATACCGACTAACTATGGCTACACCTTC
d_gene: .; v_gene: TRBV13; j_gene: TRBJ1-5; abundance: few; CDR3aa: CASSFSRHGDHF; CDR3nt: TGTGCCAGCAGCTTTTCCCGGCACGGGGATCATTTT
d_gene: .; v_gene: TRBV19; j_gene: TRBJ1-1; abundance: .; CDR3aa: CASRREANTEAFF; CDR3nt: TGTGCCAGCAGACGGGAAGCGAACACTGAAGCTTTCTTT
d_gene: .; v_gene: TRBV7-8; j_gene: TRBJ1-2; abundance: once; CDR3aa: CASSHITGSYGYTF; CDR3nt: TGTGCCAGCAGCCACATAACAGGGAGCTATGGCTACACCTTC
d_gene: TRBD1; v_gene: TRBV11-2; j_gene: TRBJ2-7; abundance: .; CDR3aa: CASSLVGTGSYEQYF; CDR3nt: TGTGCCAGCAGCTTGGTCGGGACAGGCTCCTACGAGCAGTACTTC
d_gene: .; v_gene: TRBV5-6; j_gene: TRBJ2-7; abundance: .; CDR3aa: CASSVASGSYEQYF; CDR3nt: TGTGCCAGCAGCGTAGCCAGTGGCTCCTACGAGCAGTACTTC
d_gene: .; v_gene: TRBV5-1; j_gene: TRBJ1-1; abundance: .; CDR3aa: CASSLLGVNTEAFF; CDR3nt: TGCGCCAGCAGCTTGTTGGGGGTGAACACTGAAGCTTTCTTT
d_gene: .; v_gene: TRBV30; j_gene: TRBJ1-1; abundance: .; CDR3aa: CAWRELNTEAFF; CDR3nt: TGTGCCTGGAGGGAGCTTAACACTGAAGCTTTCTTT
d_gene: TRBD1; v_gene: TRBV11-2; j_gene: TRBJ1-2; abundance: .; CDR3aa: CASSLWTGAGDGYTF; CDR3nt: TGTGCCAGCAGCTTATGGACAGGGGCTGGCGATGGCTACACCTTC
d_gene: .; v_gene: TRBV19; j_gene: TRBJ1-2; abundance: .; CDR3aa: CASRSGQGNYGYTF; CDR3nt: TGTGCCAGTAGATCGGGTCAGGGGAACTATGGCTACACCTTC
d_gene: .; v_gene: TRBV11-2; j_gene: TRBJ1-1; abundance: once; CDR3aa: CASSLGFGTEAFF; CDR3nt: TGTGCCAGCAGCTTGGGGTTCGGTACTGAAGCTTTCTTT
d_gene: TRBD1; v_gene: TRBV6-6; j_gene: TRBJ2-3; abundance: .; CDR3aa: CASRMGQALDTQYF; CDR3nt: TGTGCCAGCAGAATGGGACAGGCCCTCGATACGCAGTATTTT
d_gene: TRBD1; v_gene: TRBV7-3; j_gene: TRBJ2-7; abundance: .; CDR3aa: CASSLMPAGTGNYEQYF; CDR3nt: TGTGCCAGCAGCTTAATGCCCGCCGGGACAGGGAACTACGAGCAGTACTTC
d_gene: .; v_gene: TRBV5-1; j_gene: TRBJ2-1; abundance: .; CDR3aa: CASSPGGTFYNEQFF; CDR3nt: TGCGCCAGCAGCCCCGGGGGAACGTTCTACAATGAGCAGTTCTTC
d_gene: .; v_gene: TRBV9; j_gene: TRBJ1-1; abundance: .; CDR3aa: CASSVLPRGNTEAFF; CDR3nt: TGTGCCAGCAGCGTACTCCCCAGGGGGAACACTGAAGCTTTCTTT
d_gene: .; v_gene: TRBV7-9; j_gene: TRBJ2-3; abundance: .; CDR3aa: CASNTGGGNTDTQYF; CDR3nt: TGTGCCAGCAACACCGGTGGGGGGAACACAGATACGCAGTATTTT
d_gene: .; v_gene: TRBV19; j_gene: TRBJ2-3; abundance: .; CDR3aa: CASSIGGPEDTQYF; CDR3nt: TGTGCCAGTAGTATTGGGGGGCCTGAGGATACGCAGTATTTT
d_gene: .; v_gene: TRBV30; j_gene: TRBJ1-2; abundance: .; CDR3aa: CAWSQWRNYGYTF; CDR3nt: TGTGCCTGGAGTCAGTGGCGGAACTATGGCTACACCTTC
d_gene: TRBD1; v_gene: TRBV11-2; j_gene: TRBJ2-1; abundance: .; CDR3aa: CASSSQATGGNEQFF; CDR3nt: TGTGCCAGCAGCTCCCAGGCGACAGGGGGAAATGAGCAGTTCTTC
d_gene: .; v_gene: TRBV25-1; j_gene: TRBJ2-5; abundance: once; CDR3aa: CASSDATQGKETQYF; CDR3nt: TGTGCCAGCAGTGACGCCACCCAGGGGAAAGAGACCCAGTACTTC
d_gene: .; v_gene: TRBV11-2; j_gene: TRBJ2-3; abundance: .; CDR3aa: CASSLAYMSQYF; CDR3nt: TGTGCCAGCAGCTTGGCCTATATGTCGCAGTATTTT
d_gene: TRBD2; v_gene: TRBV5-4; j_gene: TRBJ2-5; abundance: .; CDR3aa: CASSQAGGPETQYF; CDR3nt: TGTGCCAGCAGCCAAGCGGGGGGGCCGGAGACCCAGTACTTC
d_gene: .; v_gene: TRBV30; j_gene: TRBJ2-7; abundance: .; CDR3aa: CAWTYGLGPYEQYF; CDR3nt: TGTGCCTGGACCTACGGGTTGGGGCCCTACGAGCAGTACTTC
d_gene: TRBD2; v_gene: TRBV11-2; j_gene: TRBJ2-2; abundance: .; CDR3aa: CASSPPQLLAGGTGELFF; CDR3nt: TGTGCCAGCAGCCCCCCCCAATTACTAGCGGGGGGGACCGGGGAGCTGTTTTTT
d_gene: .; v_gene: TRBV18; j_gene: TRBJ2-1; abundance: .; CDR3aa: CASSPRGEPYNEQFF; CDR3nt: TGTGCCAGCTCACCAAGGGGAGAACCCTACAATGAGCAGTTCTTC
d_gene: TRBD1; v_gene: TRBV10-1; j_gene: TRBJ1-2; abundance: .; CDR3aa: CATQGQDYVDPNYGYTF; CDR3nt: TGCGCCACCCAGGGACAGGACTACGTCGATCCTAACTATGGCTACACCTTC
d_gene: .; v_gene: TRBV19; j_gene: TRBJ2-2; abundance: .; CDR3aa: CASSINREGTGELFF; CDR3nt: TGTGCCAGTAGTATCAACAGAGAGGGTACCGGGGAGCTGTTTTTT
d_gene: .; v_gene: TRBV7-9; j_gene: TRBJ1-4; abundance: few; CDR3aa: CASSLISPNEKLFF; CDR3nt: TGTGCCAGCAGCTTGATATCCCCTAATGAAAAACTGTTTTTT
d_gene: .; v_gene: TRBV6-5; j_gene: TRBJ2-7; abundance: .; CDR3aa: CASSLLLPASRQYF; CDR3nt: TGTGCCAGCAGCCTCTTACTCCCCGCGAGCAGGCAGTACTTC
d_gene: .; v_gene: TRBV6-6; j_gene: TRBJ2-1; abundance: .; CDR3aa: CASSLGGLQYNEQFF; CDR3nt: TGTGCCAGCAGTTTGGGGGGACTTCAATACAATGAGCAGTTCTTC
d_gene: TRBD1; v_gene: TRBV7-9; j_gene: TRBJ1-2; abundance: once; CDR3aa: CASSLAGQDNYGYTF; CDR3nt: TGTGCCAGCAGCTTAGCGGGACAGGATAACTATGGCTACACCTTC
d_gene: TRBD1; v_gene: TRBV2; j_gene: TRBJ1-4; abundance: .; CDR3aa: CASNLQGATNEKLFF; CDR3nt: TGTGCCAGCAACTTACAGGGGGCAACTAATGAAAAACTGTTTTTT
d_gene: .; v_gene: TRBV18; j_gene: TRBJ1-5; abundance: once; CDR3aa: CASSPDGSQPQHF; CDR3nt: TGTGCCAGCTCACCAGACGGGAGTCAGCCCCAGCATTTT
d_gene: TRBD1; v_gene: TRBV19; j_gene: TRBJ1-2; abundance: once; CDR3aa: CASSIAGQGGGYTF; CDR3nt: TGTGCCAGTAGTATAGCCGGACAGGGTGGTGGCTACACCTTC
d_gene: .; v_gene: TRBV5-1; j_gene: TRBJ2-2; abundance: .; CDR3aa: CASSLGMDTGELFF; CDR3nt: TGCGCCAGCAGCTTGGGGATGGACACCGGGGAGCTGTTTTTT
d_gene: .; v_gene: TRBV9; j_gene: TRBJ2-1; abundance: .; CDR3aa: CASSVTQAQVNEQFF; CDR3nt: TGTGCCAGCAGCGTGACGCAAGCCCAAGTCAATGAGCAGTTCTTC
d_gene: TRBD1; v_gene: TRBV5-1; j_gene: TRBJ1-6; abundance: .; CDR3aa: CASSRDRGTYNSPLHF; CDR3nt: TGCGCCAGCAGCCGGGACAGGGGAACCTATAATTCACCCCTCCACTTT
d_gene: .; v_gene: TRBV5-1; j_gene: TRBJ2-4; abundance: .; CDR3aa: CASREVLAKNIQYF; CDR3nt: TGCGCCAGCAGAGAGGTCCTAGCCAAAAACATTCAGTACTTC
d_gene: .; v_gene: TRBV5-4; j_gene: TRBJ2-1; abundance: .; CDR3aa: CASSRGGALQYNEQFF; CDR3nt: TGTGCCAGCAGCCGGGGAGGAGCGCTCCAATACAATGAGCAGTTCTTC